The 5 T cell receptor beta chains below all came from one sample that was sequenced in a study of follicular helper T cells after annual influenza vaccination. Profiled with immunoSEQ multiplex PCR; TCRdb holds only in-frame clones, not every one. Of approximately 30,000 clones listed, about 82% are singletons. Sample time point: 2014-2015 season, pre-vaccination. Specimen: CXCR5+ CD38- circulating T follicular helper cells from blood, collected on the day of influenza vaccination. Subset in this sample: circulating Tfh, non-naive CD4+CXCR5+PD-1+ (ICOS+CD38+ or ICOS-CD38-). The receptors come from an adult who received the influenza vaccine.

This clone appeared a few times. CDR3 protein: CASSVTQDSGNTIYF. The CDR3 DNA reads as TGTGCCAGCAGCGTTACACAGGACTCTGGAAACACCATATATTTT. The J gene is TRBJ1-3, the V gene TRBV9, with D perhaps matching TRBD1 (5 bases). The CDR3 loop spans 15 amino acids. Germline-derived CDR1 and CDR2 are SGDLS and YYNGEE. V dropped 2 bases and J dropped 0 bases, with 9 bases sitting between them.

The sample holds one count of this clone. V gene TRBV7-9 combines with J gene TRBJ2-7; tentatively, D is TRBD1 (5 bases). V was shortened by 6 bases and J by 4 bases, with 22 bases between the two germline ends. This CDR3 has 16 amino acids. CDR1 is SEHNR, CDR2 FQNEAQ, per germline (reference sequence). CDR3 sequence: CASSPRSAGLTYEQYF. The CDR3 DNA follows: TGTGCCAGCAGTCCCCGTTCGGCAGGGCTCACATACGAGCAGTACTTC.

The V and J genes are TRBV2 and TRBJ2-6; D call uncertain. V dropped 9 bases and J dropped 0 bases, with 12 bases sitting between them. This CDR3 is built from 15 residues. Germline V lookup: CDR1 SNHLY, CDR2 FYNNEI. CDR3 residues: CARGTPPSGANVLTF. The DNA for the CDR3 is TGTGCCAGGGGCACCCCACCCTCTGGGGCCAACGTCCTGACTTTC.

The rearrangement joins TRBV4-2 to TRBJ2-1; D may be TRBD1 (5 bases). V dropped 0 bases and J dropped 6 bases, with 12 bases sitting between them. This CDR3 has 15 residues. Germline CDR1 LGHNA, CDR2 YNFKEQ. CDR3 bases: TGTGCCAGCAGCCAAGAGACAAGGGGCACCAATGAGCAGTTCTTC. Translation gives CASSQETRGTNEQFF.

This CDR3 reads CASSQQGGYGYTF. CDR3 DNA sequence: TGTGCCAGCAGCCAACAGGGGGGCTATGGCTACACCTTC. This chain uses TRBV7-3 with TRBJ1-2, with 8 bases lining up with TRBD1. This CDR3 comprises 13 residues. Germline loops: CDR1 SGHTA, CDR2 FQGTGA. Trimming cost V 5 bases and J 4 bases; bases outside gene matches: 3.